This entry lists 12 T cell receptor beta chains sequenced from one sample in a study of blood T cells in healthy people across ages. Primers used in a second PCR of about 7 to 12 cycles were a sample-barcoded 5' primer and a J-beta primer mix. TCRdb recomputed calls from the 5' RACE reads with MiXCR, one row per CDR3 protein. This sample carries approximately 1,000,000 distinct CDR3 sequences, around 45% of them seen once, and the ten largest clones take around 18%. Input material: blood. The receptor set was obtained from a woman aged 55-75 years in good health.

This clonotype appeared a few times. The rearrangement joins TRBV9 to TRBJ1-1; D possibly corresponds to TRBD1 (5 bases). This CDR3 has 14 residues. Germline V gene data show CDR1 as SGDLS and CDR2 as YYNGEE. Deletions cut 3 bases from V and 5 bases from J, with 14 bases between. CDR3 nucleotides: TGTGCCAGCAGCGGCTCCCGGGACCCGACTGAAGCTTTCTTT. Translating it yields CASSGSRDPTEAFF.

The table lists this clonotype with a few counts. The chain recombines TRBV29-1 with TRBJ2-7; 12 nucleotides agree with TRBD2. V shed 6 bases, J shed 0 bases, and the junction held 9 bases outside the gene matches. Germline V gene sequence: CDR1 SQVTM, CDR2 ANQGSEA. The CDR3 has 16 amino acids. In DNA, the CDR3 is TGCAGCGTGCGTGGGCTGACTAGCGGGAGCTCCTACGAGCAGTACTTC. Translation: CSVRGLTSGSSYEQYF.

V usage is TRBV29-1 and J usage is TRBJ2-7, with TRBD1 identical over 7 bases. The CDR3 consists of 17 residues. CDR1 SQVTM and CDR2 ANQGSEA come from the germline V gene. The V gene end was trimmed by 1 base and the J gene end by 0 bases; junction bases not matched to a gene: 12. CDR3 in amino acids: CSVEGPLGQASSYEQYF. The CDR3 bases are TGCAGCGTTGAAGGTCCCCTAGGACAGGCCTCCTCCTACGAGCAGTACTTC.

This clonotype was observed a few times. The chain joins TRBV21-1 to TRBJ2-7. TRBV21-1 is described as a pseudogene. This CDR3 is 11 amino acids long. As DNA, the CDR3 is TGTGCCAGCAGCACCATCTTCGAGCAGTACTTC. Translated, it gives CASSTIFEQYF.

This sequence joins TRBV27 and TRBJ1-1, with D unresolved. Trimming cost V 0 bases and J 0 bases, with 8 bases left between them. Germline assignment: CDR1 MNHEY and CDR2 SMNVEV (reference sequence). This CDR3 is built from 15 residues. The CDR3 loop reads CASSLSGRLNTEAFF. The CDR3 nucleotides read TGTGCCAGCAGTTTATCCGGGAGACTGAACACTGAAGCTTTCTTT.

In its sample, this clonotype was seen a few times. The J gene is TRBJ2-7, the V gene TRBV14; TRBD2 is a possible D gene (6 bases). This CDR3 has 13 amino acids. CDR1 and CDR2 (germline): SGHDN, FVKESK. V was cut by 3 bases and J by 6 bases, with 12 bases left in between. CDR3 DNA: TGTGCCAGCAGCCAGCGGAGGGGAGGCGAGCAGTACTTC. Amino acids: CASSQRRGGEQYF.

This sequence joins TRBV14 and TRBJ2-1; 9 nucleotides agree with TRBD1. V trimming: 7 bases; J trimming: 7 bases; junction bases outside the gene matches: 5. Germline CDR1 and CDR2: SGHDN and FVKESK. This CDR3 is built from 13 residues. The CDR3 region has the DNA TGTGCCAGCACCCGGACAGGGGATAATGAGCAGTTCTTC. It encodes CASTRTGDNEQFF.

A few counts support this clonotype. J is TRBJ2-7 and V is TRBV27; D might be TRBD2 (6 bases). V gave up 4 bases and J gave up 0 bases, with 10 bases separating them. The germline V gene has CDR1 MNHEY and CDR2 SMNVEV (reference sequence). CDR3 length: 14 amino acids. The chain's CDR3 is CASSSRRDSYEQYF. CDR3 sequence (DNA): TGTGCCAGCAGTTCACGGCGGGACTCCTACGAGCAGTACTTC.

The rearrangement uses TRBV4-1 and TRBJ2-1, with D maybe TRBD2 (5 bases). The CDR3 sequence is 16 residues long. V was cut by 4 bases and J by 7 bases, with 20 bases left in between. Germline V CDR1 and CDR2: MGHRA, YSYEKL. The CDR3 DNA reads as TGCGCCAGCAGCCCGGCCACTTGGACGACTACTAATGAGCAGTTCTTC. Amino acids: CASSPATWTTTNEQFF.

The CDR3 is CATSDSGQGDTGELFF. The CDR3 region has the DNA TGTGCCACCAGTGATTCGGGACAGGGGGACACCGGGGAGCTGTTTTTT. J is TRBJ2-2 and V is TRBV24-1; 11 bases align to TRBD1. The CDR3 spans 16 residues. Germline V lookup: CDR1 KGHDR, CDR2 SFDVKD. V shed 2 bases, J shed 3 bases, and the junction held 1 base outside the gene matches.

The chain couples TRBV29-1 to TRBJ2-1, with D possibly matching TRBD2 (6 bases). The CDR3 sequence is 14 residues long. The germline gives CDR1 SQVTM, CDR2 ANQGSEA. With 1 base removed from V and 6 bases from J, the gap between germline ends came to 13 bases. Written as DNA, the CDR3 is TGCAGCGTTGAAGGGCGGGATGGGTCCAATGAGCAGTTCTTC. Its protein product is CSVEGRDGSNEQFF.

This clonotype was seen only a few times. V and J are TRBV11-1 and TRBJ2-7; D unclear. Germline-derived CDR1 and CDR2 are SGHAT and FQDESV (reference sequence). The CDR3 runs to 14 residues. The V end lost 3 bases, the J end lost 0 bases, and 9 bases lay between the germline ends. The CDR3 DNA reads TGTGCCAGCAGCTTGAGAAGGACCTCCTACGAGCAGTACTTC. This encodes CASSLRRTSYEQYF.